These T cell receptor beta chains were read from a single sample in a study of blood T cell repertoires in COVID-19. The assay was immunoSEQ multiplex PCR, and TCRdb's table has in-frame clones only and misses some. Of 100,000 to 150,000 clones in the sample, 80% to 85% were seen once. Sequenced input: peripheral blood. Receptor source: a woman in her 50s with acute or convalescent COVID-19. Both conserved end residues are part of each CDR3. A D gene is named only where the DNA matches it firmly. Clone sizes are given selectively: once, few, many, or a class where the clone is expanded.

V gene	D gene	CDR3 length	J gene	clone size	CDR3 protein	CDR3 DNA
TRBV7-3	NA	15	TRBJ2-7	NA	CASSLSAGTDYEQYF	TGTGCCAGCAGCTTATCTGCGGGGACCGACTACGAGCAGTACTTC
TRBV10-3	NA	14	TRBJ1-5	NA	CAIGEVGSNQPQHF	TGTGCCATCGGGGAGGTTGGGAGCAATCAGCCCCAGCATTTT
TRBV6-5	NA	11	TRBJ2-1	NA	CASMWGGPVFF	TGTGCCAGCATGTGGGGGGGGCCGGTTTTCTTC
TRBV28	TRBD1	14	TRBJ1-5	NA	CASRGTGVNQPQHF	TGTGCCAGCAGAGGGACAGGGGTCAATCAGCCCCAGCATTTT
TRBV5-1	NA	14	TRBJ1-2	NA	CASSLENPGYGYTF	TGCGCCAGCAGCTTGGAAAACCCGGGCTATGGCTACACCTTC
TRBV12-5	TRBD1	14	TRBJ2-7	NA	CASGFGTETYEQYF	TGTGCTAGTGGTTTCGGGACAGAGACCTACGAGCAGTACTTC
TRBV5-1	NA	14	TRBJ1-1	NA	CASSSQGVNTEAFF	TGCGCCAGCAGCTCCCAGGGTGTGAACACTGAAGCTTTCTTT
TRBV19	NA	14	TRBJ1-2	once	CASSIQGRDNGYTF	TGTGCCAGTAGTATTCAAGGCAGGGATAATGGCTACACCTTC
TRBV28	TRBD2	14	TRBJ2-7	NA	CASRQTSPSYEQYF	TGTGCCAGCAGACAGACTAGCCCTTCCTACGAGCAGTACTTC
TRBV7-9	NA	13	TRBJ2-5	NA	CASSLGPGRDQYF	TGTGCCAGCAGCTTAGGGCCGGGAAGGGACCAGTACTTC
TRBV3-1/TRBV3-2	TRBD2	15	TRBJ2-3	NA	CASSQSLAGADTQYF	TGTGCCAGCAGCCAATCACTAGCGGGAGCTGATACGCAGTATTTT
TRBV11-2	TRBD1	15	TRBJ2-7	NA	CASSLVGTVTYEQYF	TGTGCCAGCAGCTTAGTTGGGACAGTTACCTACGAGCAGTACTTC
TRBV3-1/TRBV3-2	TRBD2	16	TRBJ2-3	few	CASSPSPLAGVGTQYF	TGTGCCAGCAGTCCCTCACCTCTAGCGGGAGTAGGTACGCAGTATTTT
TRBV27	NA	14	TRBJ2-1	NA	CASSFGGADNEQFF	TGTGCCAGCAGTTTTGGAGGCGCCGACAATGAGCAGTTCTTC
TRBV5-1	NA	14	TRBJ2-4	NA	CASSLADPGDIQYF	TGCGCCAGCAGCTTGGCCGATCCCGGGGACATTCAGTACTTC
TRBV2	NA	12	TRBJ2-2	NA	CASRSAAGELFF	TGTGCCAGCAGGTCGGCGGCCGGGGAGCTGTTTTTT
TRBV2	TRBD2	12	TRBJ2-1	NA	CASSGLAHEQFF	TGTGCCAGCAGCGGACTAGCCCATGAGCAGTTCTTC
TRBV14	TRBD1	16	TRBJ2-1	NA	CASSQWTGASYNEQFF	TGTGCCAGCAGCCAATGGACAGGGGCCTCCTACAATGAGCAGTTCTTC
TRBV6-6	NA	15	TRBJ2-2	NA	CASSYGGENTGELFF	TGTGCCAGCAGTTACGGCGGGGAGAACACCGGGGAGCTGTTTTTT
TRBV4-2	TRBD2	16	TRBJ2-7	once	CASSQVAGGSVYEQYF	TGTGCCAGCAGCCAAGTAGCGGGGGGGAGCGTCTACGAGCAGTACTTC
TRBV6-5	NA	14	TRBJ1-2	NA	CASRVGGTRQGYTF	TGTGCCAGCCGGGTTGGAGGGACCCGCCAGGGCTACACCTTC
TRBV19	TRBD2	15	TRBJ2-2	NA	CASMVAGANTGELFF	TGTGCCAGTATGGTAGCGGGGGCGAACACCGGGGAGCTGTTTTTT
TRBV9	TRBD1	12	TRBJ1-2	NA	CASSVGTGIYTF	TGTGCCAGCAGCGTTGGGACAGGGATCTACACCTTC
TRBV5-5	NA	12	TRBJ1-1	medium-sized	CASSLGLLEAFF	TGTGCCAGCAGCCTGGGGCTGTTAGAAGCTTTCTTT
TRBV6-1	NA	14	TRBJ1-4	NA	CASSESRINEKLFF	TGTGCCAGCAGTGAATCCAGAATTAATGAAAAACTGTTTTTT
TRBV9	NA	16	TRBJ1-6	NA	CASSVEGDPYNSPLHF	TGTGCCAGCAGCGTGGAAGGAGATCCTTATAATTCACCCCTCCACTTT
TRBV2	NA	14	TRBJ2-2	NA	CASSQVSNTGELFF	TGTGCCAGCAGCCAGGTTTCGAACACCGGGGAGCTGTTTTTT
TRBV6-5	NA	14	TRBJ1-2	NA	CASRYGQLIYGYTF	TGTGCCAGCAGATATGGACAGCTGATCTATGGCTACACCTTC
TRBV21-1	NA	16	TRBJ1-1	once	CASSKGPGYLNTEAFF	TGTGCCAGCAGCAAAGGGCCCGGGTACTTGAACACTGAAGCTTTCTTT
TRBV28	NA	15	TRBJ1-5	NA	CASSLRSGFNQPQHF	TGTGCCAGCAGTCTTCGGTCAGGATTCAATCAGCCCCAGCATTTT
TRBV5-1	NA	14	TRBJ2-2	NA	CASSEPIRTGELFF	TGCGCCAGCAGCGAACCTATACGTACCGGGGAGCTGTTTTTT
TRBV2	NA	13	TRBJ1-3	few	CASNGGVSNTIYF	TGTGCCAGCAACGGGGGAGTAAGCAACACCATATATTTT
TRBV7-9	NA	15	TRBJ2-3	NA	CASSLGARDADTQYF	TGTGCCAGCAGCCTAGGGGCCCGAGACGCAGATACGCAGTATTTT
TRBV3-1/TRBV3-2	NA	16	TRBJ2-4	NA	CASSLGGASTKNIQYF	TGTGCCAGCAGCCTCGGGGGAGCCTCAACCAAAAACATTCAGTACTTC
TRBV6-5	TRBD1	13	TRBJ2-2	NA	CASLGQGRMELFF	TGTGCCAGCCTCGGACAGGGCCGTATGGAGCTGTTTTTT
TRBV6-5	TRBD1	14	TRBJ1-5	NA	CASQRTGPGQPQHF	TGTGCCAGCCAGAGGACAGGGCCCGGTCAGCCCCAGCATTTT
TRBV7-8	NA	14	TRBJ2-3	NA	CASSLSRESDTQYF	TGTGCCAGCAGCTTAAGTCGGGAGTCAGATACGCAGTATTTT
TRBV18	NA	15	TRBJ2-3	NA	CASSPPITGTDTQYF	TGTGCCAGCTCACCGCCCATAACAGGGACAGATACGCAGTATTTT
TRBV29-1	NA	17	TRBJ2-1	once	CSVAPTLSGSSYNEQFF	TGCAGCGTTGCACCAACGCTTAGCGGAAGCTCCTACAATGAGCAGTTCTTC
TRBV3-1/TRBV3-2	TRBD1	14	TRBJ1-2	NA	CASSQGQGATGYTF	TGTGCCAGCAGCCAAGGTCAGGGGGCGACGGGCTACACCTTC
TRBV6-6	NA	15	TRBJ2-2	NA	CASTLEGANTGELFF	TGTGCCAGCACCCTTGAGGGTGCGAACACCGGGGAGCTGTTTTTT
TRBV27	TRBD2	14	TRBJ2-7	NA	CASSFREGGYEQYF	TGTGCCAGCAGTTTCCGGGAGGGAGGGTACGAGCAGTACTTC
TRBV20-1	TRBD2	15	TRBJ2-5	NA	CSASLAGVYQETQYF	TGCAGTGCTAGTCTAGCGGGCGTCTACCAAGAGACCCAGTACTTC
TRBV4-2	NA	13	TRBJ2-7	NA	CASSTGTNLEQYF	TGTGCCAGCAGCACGGGAACCAACCTCGAGCAGTACTTC
TRBV7-9	TRBD2	15	TRBJ2-2	NA	CASSLKAGVHGELFF	TGTGCCAGCAGCTTAAAAGCGGGAGTGCACGGGGAGCTGTTTTTT
TRBV19	TRBD1	15	TRBJ2-2	NA	CASIPGQGSTGELFF	TGTGCCAGCATCCCGGGACAGGGGAGCACCGGGGAGCTGTTTTTT
TRBV6-5	NA	15	TRBJ1-4	NA	CASSTMRTTNEKLFF	TGTGCCAGCTCTACCATGAGGACAACTAATGAAAAACTGTTTTTT
TRBV3-1/TRBV3-2	TRBD1	14	TRBJ2-1	few	CASSHWDRGNEQFF	TGTGCCAGCAGCCATTGGGACAGGGGGAATGAGCAGTTCTTC
TRBV29-1	TRBD1	13	TRBJ1-2	once	CSAGQGISYGYTF	TGCAGCGCAGGACAGGGGATAAGCTATGGCTACACCTTC
TRBV12-3/TRBV12-4	TRBD1	13	TRBJ1-2	NA	CASSTGTGKGYTF	TGTGCCAGCAGCACCGGGACAGGGAAAGGCTACACCTTC
TRBV7-9	TRBD1	11	TRBJ2-3	NA	CASSRQGTQYF	TGTGCCAGCAGCCGACAGGGGACGCAGTATTTT
TRBV19	NA	14	TRBJ1-1	NA	CASRRTGKGTEAFF	TGTGCCAGTAGAAGGACGGGAAAGGGCACTGAAGCTTTCTTT
TRBV7-9	TRBD2	14	TRBJ2-7	NA	CASSSGLALPEQYF	TGTGCCAGCAGCTCGGGACTAGCGCTTCCCGAGCAGTACTTC
TRBV5-8	TRBD1	18	TRBJ2-6	few	CASSLGTGSFSGANVLTF	TGTGCCAGCAGCCTAGGGACAGGGAGTTTCTCTGGGGCCAACGTCCTGACTTTC
TRBV18	NA	15	TRBJ2-2	NA	CASSPAVSQAGELFF	TGTGCCAGCTCACCAGCGGTCTCACAAGCCGGGGAGCTGTTTTTT
TRBV10-1	TRBD2	15	TRBJ2-3	NA	CASSPAGVGTDTQYF	TGCGCCAGCAGTCCAGCGGGGGTAGGAACAGATACGCAGTATTTT
TRBV6-5	TRBD1	15	TRBJ1-4	NA	CASRGSGTANEKLFF	TGTGCCAGCAGGGGATCCGGGACAGCTAATGAAAAACTGTTTTTT